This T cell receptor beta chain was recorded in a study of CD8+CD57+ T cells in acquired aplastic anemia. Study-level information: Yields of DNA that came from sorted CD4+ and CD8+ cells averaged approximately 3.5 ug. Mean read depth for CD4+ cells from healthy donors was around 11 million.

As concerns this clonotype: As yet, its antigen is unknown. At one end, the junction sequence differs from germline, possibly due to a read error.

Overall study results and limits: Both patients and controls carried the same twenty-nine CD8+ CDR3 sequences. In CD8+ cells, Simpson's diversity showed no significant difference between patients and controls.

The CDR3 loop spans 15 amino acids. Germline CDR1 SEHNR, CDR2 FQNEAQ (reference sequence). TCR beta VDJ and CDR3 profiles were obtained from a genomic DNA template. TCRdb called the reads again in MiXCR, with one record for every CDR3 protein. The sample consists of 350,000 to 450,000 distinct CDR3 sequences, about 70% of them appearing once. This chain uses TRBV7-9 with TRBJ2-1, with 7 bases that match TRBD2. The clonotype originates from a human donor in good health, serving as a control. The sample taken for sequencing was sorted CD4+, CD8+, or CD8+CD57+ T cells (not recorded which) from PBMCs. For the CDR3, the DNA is TGCGCCAGCAGCCAAGTGGGGGGGAGCTACAATGAGCAGTTCTTC. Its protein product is CASSQVGGSYNEQFF.